Listed below are T cell receptor beta chains from one sample, sequenced in a study of T cells in Graves' hyperthyroidism and ophthalmopathy. TCRdb reprocessed the multiplex PCR reads via MiXCR and lists one record per CDR3 protein. The repertoire holds over 700,000 distinct CDR3 sequences, with approximately 40% as singletons. The sequenced sample consisted of blood. Receptor source: a woman aged 40 to 50 with Graves' hyperthyroidism. Each CDR3 is given with its conserved first and last residue. The D gene is left open where the match is weak. The size of a clone is reported for some rows only, either as once, few or many, or as a class for expanded clones.

V gene	J gene	D gene	clone size	CDR3 protein	CDR3 DNA
TRBV10-1	TRBJ1-2	.	many	CASSGAGAYGYTF	TGCGCCAGCAGTGGAGCAGGGGCGTATGGCTACACCTTC
TRBV29-1	TRBJ1-1	.	few	CSVEWGGKNTEAFF	TGCAGCGTTGAATGGGGCGGGAAGAACACTGAAGCTTTCTTT
TRBV7-2	TRBJ1-5	.	once	CASSLDRYNQPQHF	TGTGCCAGCAGCTTAGACAGGTACAATCAGCCCCAGCATTTT
TRBV19	TRBJ1-3	.	few	CASSTGTSNTIYF	TGTGCCAGTAGTACCGGGACCTCGAACACCATATATTTT
TRBV12-3/TRBV12-4	TRBJ2-2	.	.	CASSSKQGPTGELFF	TGTGCCAGCAGTTCCAAACAGGGTCCCACCGGGGAGCTGTTTTTT
TRBV5-8	TRBJ2-5	.	.	CASSTWVGAETQYF	TGTGCCAGCAGCACCTGGGTGGGGGCAGAGACCCAGTACTTC
TRBV6-1	TRBJ1-1	.	many	CASSGGAEAFF	TGTGCCAGCAGTGGGGGGGCGGAAGCTTTCTTT
TRBV11-2	TRBJ1-1	.	many	CASSTRHTEAFF	TGTGCCAGCAGCACCCGTCACACTGAAGCTTTCTTT
TRBV29-1	TRBJ2-5	TRBD2	many	CSVARTSGNQETQYF	TGCAGCGTTGCCCGGACTAGCGGCAACCAAGAGACCCAGTACTTC
TRBV20-1	TRBJ1-1	.	few	CSARSRMTGNTEAFF	TGCAGTGCTAGAAGCCGAATGACCGGTAACACTGAAGCTTTCTTT
TRBV20-1	TRBJ1-2	.	few	CSARLPSLSYGYTF	TGCAGTGCTAGGCTTCCCTCGCTATCCTATGGCTACACCTTC
TRBV15	TRBJ2-4	TRBD2	.	CATSDLAGGKNIQYF	TGTGCCACCAGCGATCTAGCGGGAGGGAAAAACATTCAGTACTTC
TRBV4-1	TRBJ1-6	.	many	CASSQASVGSPLHF	TGCGCCAGCAGCCAAGCCTCGGTTGGTTCACCCCTCCACTTT
TRBV20-1	TRBJ1-6	.	.	CSARGGGPANSPLHF	TGCAGTGCTAGGGGGGGGGGCCCAGCTAATTCACCCCTCCACTTT
TRBV7-2	TRBJ1-1	.	.	CASSVDLGRGGKAFF	TGTGCCAGCAGCGTAGATCTGGGGCGCGGGGGGAAAGCTTTCTTT
TRBV4-3	TRBJ1-5	.	many	CASSQDIGQPQHF	TGCGCCAGCAGCCAAGATATAGGTCAGCCCCAGCATTTT
TRBV28	TRBJ1-6	TRBD1	.	CASSWTGGNSPLHF	TGTGCCAGCAGTTGGACAGGGGGCAACTCACCCCTCCACTTT
TRBV7-2	TRBJ1-2	.	.	CASSSLGTNYGYTF	TGTGCCAGCAGCTCTCTCGGGACCAACTATGGCTACACCTTC
TRBV10-3	TRBJ2-7	TRBD2	few	CAISALAGEYEQYF	TGTGCCATCAGTGCGCTAGCGGGAGAGTACGAGCAGTACTTC
TRBV4-1	TRBJ1-6	TRBD1	.	CASSRTGANNSPLHF	TGCGCCAGCAGCCGAACAGGGGCAAATAATTCACCCCTCCACTTT
TRBV12-3/TRBV12-4	TRBJ2-7	.	few	CASSPRPSRLYEQYF	TGTGCCAGCAGCCCCAGACCCTCCAGGCTATACGAGCAGTACTTC
TRBV12-3/TRBV12-4	TRBJ1-4	.	few	CASSLRIEGEEKLFF	TGTGCCAGCAGTTTAAGGATCGAGGGCGAGGAAAAACTGTTTTTT
TRBV19	TRBJ2-2	.	.	CASRAGQWNTGELFF	TGTGCCAGTAGGGCGGGACAGTGGAACACCGGGGAGCTGTTTTTT
TRBV20-1	TRBJ2-5	.	many	CSAAWGGAGETQYF	TGCAGTGCCGCTTGGGGTGGGGCCGGAGAGACCCAGTACTTC
TRBV10-3	TRBJ2-2	.	.	CAISASNTGELFF	TGTGCCATCAGTGCATCGAACACCGGGGAGCTGTTTTTT
TRBV6-5	TRBJ2-5	.	few	CASSYRSGDQETQYF	TGTGCCAGCAGTTACCGCTCGGGGGACCAAGAGACCCAGTACTTC
TRBV19	TRBJ1-3	.	many	CASSILQDSGNTIYF	TGTGCCAGTAGTATCCTGCAGGACTCTGGAAACACCATATATTTT
TRBV12-3/TRBV12-4	TRBJ1-2	TRBD1	many	CASSPRTGNYGYTF	TGTGCCAGCAGTCCAAGGACAGGAAACTATGGCTACACCTTC
TRBV20-1	TRBJ2-7	.	few	CSARGKRKLGYEQYF	TGCAGTGCTAGAGGGAAGAGGAAACTCGGCTACGAGCAGTACTTC
TRBV6-6	TRBJ2-6	.	.	CASRKLAGSGANVLTF	TGTGCCAGCAGGAAACTGGCGGGGTCTGGGGCCAACGTCCTGACTTTC
TRBV20-1	TRBJ1-1	TRBD1	few	CSAPQGQGVGEAFF	TGCAGTGCCCCGCAAGGACAGGGGGTGGGTGAAGCTTTCTTT
TRBV29-1	TRBJ1-2	TRBD1	many	CSVEKQGSFGYTF	TGCAGCGTTGAAAAACAGGGGAGTTTTGGCTACACCTTC
TRBV5-5	TRBJ2-5	TRBD2	few	CASSQTAGEETQYF	TGTGCCAGCAGCCAAACAGCGGGGGAAGAGACCCAGTACTTC
TRBV2	TRBJ2-7	TRBD1	few	CASTETGGTYEQYF	TGTGCCAGCACCGAGACAGGGGGCACCTACGAGCAGTACTTC
TRBV6-5	TRBJ1-2	.	many	CASSYGLRGRGYTF	TGTGCCAGCAGTTACGGCTTACGGGGTCGTGGCTACACCTTC
TRBV7-9	TRBJ1-1	TRBD1	many	CASPGDSNLDTEAFF	TGTGCCAGCCCAGGGGACAGTAATCTAGACACTGAAGCTTTCTTT
TRBV5-1	TRBJ2-7	TRBD1	.	CASTPGTGEKYEQYF	TGCGCCAGCACCCCTGGGACAGGGGAAAAATACGAGCAGTACTTC
TRBV28	TRBJ2-7	TRBD1	.	CASRGQQTYEQYF	TGTGCCAGCAGGGGACAGCAAACCTACGAGCAGTACTTC
TRBV5-4	TRBJ1-3	.	.	CASRDLKSGNTIYF	TGTGCCAGCAGAGACCTAAAATCCGGAAACACCATATATTTT
TRBV7-8	TRBJ2-1	.	.	CASSFNRYNEQFF	TGTGCCAGCAGCTTTAACCGTTACAATGAGCAGTTCTTC
TRBV7-2	TRBJ1-1	.	.	CASGLGGALNAEAFF	TGTGCCAGCGGCTTAGGGGGGGCCCTGAACGCTGAAGCTTTCTTT
TRBV28	TRBJ2-2	.	.	CASRPGGGEGGTGELFF	TGTGCCAGCAGGCCAGGGGGGGGGGAAGGTGGCACCGGGGAGCTGTTTTTT
TRBV24-1	TRBJ2-7	.	many	CATSDSRQYGGPHEQYF	TGTGCCACCAGTGATTCGCGACAGTACGGGGGCCCCCACGAGCAGTACTTC
TRBV9	TRBJ2-5	TRBD1	many	CASSPWTGETQYF	TGTGCCAGCAGCCCCTGGACAGGAGAGACCCAGTACTTC
TRBV12-3/TRBV12-4	TRBJ2-5	.	many	CASSSSETQYF	TGTGCCAGCAGTTCTAGCGAGACCCAGTACTTC
TRBV7-2	TRBJ2-7	TRBD2	many	CASSLGRPGGPDEQYF	TGTGCCAGCAGCTTAGGACGACCGGGAGGGCCCGACGAGCAGTACTTC